This T cell receptor beta chain was retrieved from a study of blood T cells in healthy people across ages. Trimming shortened V by 1 base and J by 2 bases, and 11 bases separated the two germline ends. The CDR3 runs to 14 residues. Germline V lookup: CDR1 DFQATT, CDR2 SNEGSKA (reference sequence). The authors ran a second PCR of roughly 6 to 11 cycles using a sample-barcoded 5' primer and a J-beta primer mix. One entry per CDR3 protein, called by TCRdb with MiXCR from the 5' RACE reads. Counted here are about 1.4 million distinct CDR3 sequences, almost 60% occurring once; the ten biggest clones make up 6.5% to 8%. Isolated PBMCs totaled at least 7 million in each sample.

This chain uses TRBV20-1 with TRBJ2-5; D could derive from TRBD1 or TRBD2 (5 bases each). The sequence was collected from a man between 18 and 35 years old in good health. What was sequenced was blood. Written as DNA, the CDR3 is TGCAGTGCTAGAGCCGGGACGACTCAAGAGACCCAGTACTTC. Residues: CSARAGTTQETQYF.